This T cell receptor beta chain was sequenced in a study of blood T cell repertoires in COVID-19. The wider study: Sources were T cells, B-cell-depleted T cells, or PBMCs; the material itself was cDNA or gDNA.

TCRdb's table, derived via immunoSEQ multiplex PCR, lists solely in-frame clones and lacks some. The repertoire has roughly 320,000 clones, over 75% of them found once; the top ten carry approximately 7.9%. Germline V gives CDR1 SEHNR, CDR2 FQNEAQ (reference sequence). The CDR3 length is 14 residues. The V gene end was trimmed by 5 bases and the J gene end by 6 bases; junction bases not matched to a gene: 10. The origin of this receptor is a human donor in a cohort sampled during active COVID-19. The source material was peripheral blood. V and J are TRBV7-9 and TRBJ2-7, with TRBD2 matching over 7 bases. CDR3 region: CASSPIGRGLEQYF. CDR3 DNA sequence: TGTGCCAGCAGCCCGATAGGGAGGGGACTCGAGCAGTACTTC.